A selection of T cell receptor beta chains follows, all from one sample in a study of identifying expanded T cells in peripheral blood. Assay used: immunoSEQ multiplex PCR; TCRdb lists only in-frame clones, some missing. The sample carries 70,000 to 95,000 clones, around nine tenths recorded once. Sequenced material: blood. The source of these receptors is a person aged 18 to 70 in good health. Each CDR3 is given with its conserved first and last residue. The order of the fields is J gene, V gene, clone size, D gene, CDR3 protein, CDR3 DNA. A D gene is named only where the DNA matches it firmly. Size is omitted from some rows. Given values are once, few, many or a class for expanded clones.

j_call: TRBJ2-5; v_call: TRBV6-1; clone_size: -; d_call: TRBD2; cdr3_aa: CASQPLADQETQYF; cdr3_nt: TGTGCCAGCCAACCCCTAGCGGATCAAGAGACCCAGTACTTC
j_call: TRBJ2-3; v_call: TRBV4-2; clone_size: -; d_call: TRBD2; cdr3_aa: CASSQDTREGRADTQYF; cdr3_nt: TGTGCCAGCAGCCAAGATACTCGGGAGGGGAGGGCAGATACGCAGTATTTT
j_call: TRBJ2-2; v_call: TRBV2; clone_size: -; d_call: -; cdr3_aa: CASTQGFSTGELFF; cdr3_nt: TGTGCCAGCACCCAGGGGTTTAGCACCGGGGAGCTGTTTTTT
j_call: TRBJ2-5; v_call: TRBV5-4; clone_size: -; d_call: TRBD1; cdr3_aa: CASSVRDSPQETQYF; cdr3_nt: TGTGCCAGCAGCGTTAGGGACAGCCCCCAAGAGACCCAGTACTTC
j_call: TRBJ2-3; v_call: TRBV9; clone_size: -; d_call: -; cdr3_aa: CASSVGWGTDTQYF; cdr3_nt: TGTGCCAGCAGCGTAGGGTGGGGCACAGATACGCAGTATTTT
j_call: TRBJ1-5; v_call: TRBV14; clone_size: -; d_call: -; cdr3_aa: CASSPVQGWDQPQHF; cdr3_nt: TGTGCCAGCAGCCCCGTGCAGGGCTGGGATCAGCCCCAGCATTTT
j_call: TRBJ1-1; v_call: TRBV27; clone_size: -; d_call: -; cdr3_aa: CASSLKWEPLEAFF; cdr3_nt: TGTGCCAGCAGTTTAAAGTGGGAGCCTCTTGAGGCTTTCTTT
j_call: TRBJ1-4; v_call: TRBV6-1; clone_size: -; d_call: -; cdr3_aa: CASFGTASEKLFF; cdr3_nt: TGTGCCAGCTTCGGGACGGCCAGTGAAAAACTGTTTTTT
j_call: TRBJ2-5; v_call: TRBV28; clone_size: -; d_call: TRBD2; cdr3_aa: CASNSGGAWETQYF; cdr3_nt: TGTGCCAGCAATAGCGGGGGGGCTTGGGAGACCCAGTACTTC
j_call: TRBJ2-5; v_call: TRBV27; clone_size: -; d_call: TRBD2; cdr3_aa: CASSLFAGGQETQYF; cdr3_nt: TGTGCCAGCAGTTTATTCGCGGGGGGCCAAGAGACCCAGTACTTC
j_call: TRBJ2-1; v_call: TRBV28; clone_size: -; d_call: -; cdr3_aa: CASSLNEQFF; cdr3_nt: TGTGCCAGCAGTTTAAATGAGCAGTTCTTC
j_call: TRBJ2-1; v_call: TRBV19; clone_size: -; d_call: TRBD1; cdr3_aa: CASSIEDRAINEQFF; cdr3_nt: TGTGCCAGTAGTATAGAAGACAGGGCAATCAACGAGCAGTTCTTC
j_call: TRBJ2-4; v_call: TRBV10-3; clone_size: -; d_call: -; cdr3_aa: CAIRSITRPSDIQYF; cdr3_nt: TGTGCCATCAGATCAATCACACGGCCCTCAGACATTCAGTACTTC
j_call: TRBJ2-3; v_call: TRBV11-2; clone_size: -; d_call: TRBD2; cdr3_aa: CASSWREEDTDTQYF; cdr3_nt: TGTGCCAGCAGCTGGCGGGAGGAGGACACAGATACGCAGTATTTT
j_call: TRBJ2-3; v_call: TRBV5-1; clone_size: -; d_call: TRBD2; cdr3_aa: CASSPDSGPQVTQYF; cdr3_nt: TGCGCCAGCAGCCCAGATAGCGGGCCCCAGGTTACGCAGTATTTT
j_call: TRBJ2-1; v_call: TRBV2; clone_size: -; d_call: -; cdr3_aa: CASSGGEQFF; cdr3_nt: TGTGCCAGCAGTGGAGGTGAGCAGTTCTTC
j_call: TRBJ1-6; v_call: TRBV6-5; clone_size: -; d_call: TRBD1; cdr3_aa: CASSRGQGNSPLHF; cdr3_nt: TGTGCCAGCAGTCGGGGACAGGGAAATTCACCCCTCCACTTT
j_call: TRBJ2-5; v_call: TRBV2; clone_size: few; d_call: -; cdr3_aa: CASSVAETQYF; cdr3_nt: TGTGCCAGCAGTGTCGCAGAGACCCAGTACTTC
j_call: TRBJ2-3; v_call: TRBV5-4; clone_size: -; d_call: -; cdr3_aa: CASSPRGQRVGGTDTQYF; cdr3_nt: TGTGCCAGCAGCCCCCGGGGCCAGAGGGTAGGGGGCACAGATACGCAGTATTTT
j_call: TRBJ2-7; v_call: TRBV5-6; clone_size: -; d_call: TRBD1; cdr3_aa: CASSLAPGQGGREQYF; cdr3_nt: TGTGCCAGCAGCTTGGCCCCGGGACAGGGAGGTCGCGAGCAGTACTTC
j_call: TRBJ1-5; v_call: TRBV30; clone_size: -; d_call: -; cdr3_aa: CAWAPGAAQPQHF; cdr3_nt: TGTGCCTGGGCCCCAGGCGCGGCTCAGCCCCAGCATTTT
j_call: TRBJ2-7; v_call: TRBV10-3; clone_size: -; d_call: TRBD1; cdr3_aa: CAISEEGTGAYEQYF; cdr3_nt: TGTGCCATCAGTGAGGAAGGGACAGGGGCCTACGAGCAGTACTTC
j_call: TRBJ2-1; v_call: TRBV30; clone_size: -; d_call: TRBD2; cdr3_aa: CAWSSGLAGRYEQFF; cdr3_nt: TGTGCCTGGAGCTCCGGGCTAGCGGGAAGGTATGAGCAGTTCTTC
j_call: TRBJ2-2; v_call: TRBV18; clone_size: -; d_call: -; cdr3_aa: CASSSTKDTGELFF; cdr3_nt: TGTGCCAGCTCATCAACAAAGGACACCGGGGAGCTGTTTTTT
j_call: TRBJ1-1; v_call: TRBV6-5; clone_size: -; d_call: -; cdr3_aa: CASSYSIGGYTEAFF; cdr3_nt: TGTGCCAGCAGTTACTCGATCGGGGGATACACTGAAGCTTTCTTT
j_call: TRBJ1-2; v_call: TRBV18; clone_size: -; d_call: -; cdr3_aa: CASSLKTKNYGYTF; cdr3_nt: TGTGCCAGCTCACTTAAGACAAAGAACTATGGCTACACCTTC
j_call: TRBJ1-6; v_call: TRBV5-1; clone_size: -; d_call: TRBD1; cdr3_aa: CASSKTGSGSPLHF; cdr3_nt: TGCGCCAGCAGCAAGACAGGGTCGGGGTCACCCCTCCACTTT
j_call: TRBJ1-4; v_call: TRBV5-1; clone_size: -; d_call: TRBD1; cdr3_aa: CASRDRATNEKLFF; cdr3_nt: TGCGCCAGCAGGGACAGGGCAACTAATGAAAAACTGTTTTTT
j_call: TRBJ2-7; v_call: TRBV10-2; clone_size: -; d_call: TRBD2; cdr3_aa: CASSWTSGIDEQYF; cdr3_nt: TGCGCCAGCAGCTGGACTAGCGGGATAGACGAGCAGTACTTC
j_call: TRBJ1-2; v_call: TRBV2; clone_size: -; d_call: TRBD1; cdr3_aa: CASSRSGTAGNYGYTF; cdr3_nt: TGTGCCAGCAGCCGCTCCGGGACAGCTGGGAACTATGGCTACACCTTC
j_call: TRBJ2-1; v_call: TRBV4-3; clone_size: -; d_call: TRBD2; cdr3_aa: CASSQAALAPDNNEQFF; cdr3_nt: TGCGCCAGCAGCCAAGCGGCACTAGCGCCGGATAACAATGAGCAGTTCTTC
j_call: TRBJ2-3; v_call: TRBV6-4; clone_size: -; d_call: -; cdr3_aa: CASSVRGSDTQYF; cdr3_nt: TGTGCCAGCAGTGTCCGTGGATCAGATACGCAGTATTTT
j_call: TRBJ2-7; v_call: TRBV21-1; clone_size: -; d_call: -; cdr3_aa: CASFPGVPYEQYF; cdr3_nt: TGTGCCAGCTTCCCAGGGGTACCCTACGAGCAGTACTTC
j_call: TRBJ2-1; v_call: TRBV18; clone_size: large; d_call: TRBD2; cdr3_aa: CASSQFPGSGDYNEQFF; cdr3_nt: TGTGCCAGCTCACAGTTTCCGGGGAGCGGGGATTACAATGAGCAGTTCTTC
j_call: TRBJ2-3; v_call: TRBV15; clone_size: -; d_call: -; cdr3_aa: CATSREGRKLHTQYF; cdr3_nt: TGTGCCACCAGCAGAGAAGGCAGGAAGCTACATACGCAGTATTTT
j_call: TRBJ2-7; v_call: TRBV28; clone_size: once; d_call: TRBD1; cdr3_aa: CASSFSDRDEQYF; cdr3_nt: TGTGCCAGCAGTTTCTCCGACAGGGACGAGCAGTACTTC
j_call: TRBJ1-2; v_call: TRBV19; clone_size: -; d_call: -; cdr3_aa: CASKEGTARGYTF; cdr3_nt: TGTGCCAGTAAGGAAGGGACGGCCAGGGGCTACACCTTC
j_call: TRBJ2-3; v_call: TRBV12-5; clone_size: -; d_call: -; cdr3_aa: CASGPGTAGLTDTQYF; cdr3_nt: TGTGCTAGTGGCCCTGGGACTGCGGGACTTACGGATACGCAGTATTTT
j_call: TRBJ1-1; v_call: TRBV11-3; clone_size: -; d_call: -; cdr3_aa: CASSLGGNTEAFF; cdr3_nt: TGTGCCAGCAGCTTAGGCGGGAACACTGAAGCTTTCTTT
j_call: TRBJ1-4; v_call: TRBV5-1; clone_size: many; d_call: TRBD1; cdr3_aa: CASSLGTGNEKLFF; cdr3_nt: TGCGCCAGCAGCTTAGGGACAGGGAATGAAAAACTGTTTTTT
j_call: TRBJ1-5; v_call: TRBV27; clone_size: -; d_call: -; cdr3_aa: CASSSSDNQPQHF; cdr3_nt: TGTGCCAGCAGTTCATCAGACAATCAGCCCCAGCATTTT
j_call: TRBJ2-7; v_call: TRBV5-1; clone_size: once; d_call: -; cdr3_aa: CASSRNNYEQYF; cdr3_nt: TGCGCCAGCAGCCGAAACAATTACGAGCAGTACTTC
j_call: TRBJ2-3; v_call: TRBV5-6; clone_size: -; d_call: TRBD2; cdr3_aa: CASSSGLAGVPHTQYF; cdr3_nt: TGTGCCAGCAGCAGTGGACTAGCGGGAGTACCCCATACGCAGTATTTT
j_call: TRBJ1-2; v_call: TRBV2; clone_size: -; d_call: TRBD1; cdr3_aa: CASSEALGTGGSGYTF; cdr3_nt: TGTGCCAGCAGTGAAGCGCTTGGGACAGGGGGCAGTGGCTACACCTTC
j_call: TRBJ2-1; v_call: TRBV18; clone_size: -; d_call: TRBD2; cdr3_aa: CASSPSGADNEQFF; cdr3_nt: TGTGCCAGCTCCCCCAGCGGGGCCGACAATGAGCAGTTCTTC
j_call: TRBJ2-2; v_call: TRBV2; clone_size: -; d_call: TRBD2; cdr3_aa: CASGLAGNTGELFF; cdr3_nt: TGTGCCAGCGGACTAGCGGGGAACACCGGGGAGCTGTTTTTT
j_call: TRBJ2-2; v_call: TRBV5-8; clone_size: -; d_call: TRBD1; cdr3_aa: CASSLKRQGYPGELFF; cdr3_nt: TGTGCCAGCAGCTTGAAGAGACAGGGGTATCCCGGGGAGCTGTTTTTT
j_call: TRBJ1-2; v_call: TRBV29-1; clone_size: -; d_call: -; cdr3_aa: CSASGGYTF; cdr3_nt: TGCAGCGCCTCCGGCGGCTACACCTTC
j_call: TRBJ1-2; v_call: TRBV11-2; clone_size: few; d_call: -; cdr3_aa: CASRSSPTGYTF; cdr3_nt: TGTGCCAGCAGGTCATCTCCGACCGGCTACACCTTC
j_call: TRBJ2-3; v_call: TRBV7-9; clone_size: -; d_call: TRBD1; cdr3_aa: CASSPQTTGSYFTDTQYF; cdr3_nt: TGTGCCAGCAGCCCACAAACGACAGGGTCGTACTTTACAGATACGCAGTATTTT
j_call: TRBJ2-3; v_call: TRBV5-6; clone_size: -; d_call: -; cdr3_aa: CASSFTGLNTDTQYF; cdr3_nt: TGTGCCAGCAGCTTTACCGGGCTCAACACAGATACGCAGTATTTT
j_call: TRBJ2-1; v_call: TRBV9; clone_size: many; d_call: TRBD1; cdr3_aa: CASSVGTGGYYYNEQFF; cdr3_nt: TGTGCCAGCAGCGTTGGGACAGGGGGCTATTACTACAATGAGCAGTTCTTC
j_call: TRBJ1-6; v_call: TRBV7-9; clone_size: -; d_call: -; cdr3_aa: CASSFGQTNNSPLHF; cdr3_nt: TGTGCCAGCAGCTTCGGGCAGACCAATAATTCACCCCTCCACTTT
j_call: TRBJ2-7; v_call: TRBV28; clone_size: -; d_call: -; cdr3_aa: CAVEDARTYEQYF; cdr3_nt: TGTGCGGTCGAAGACGCCCGAACCTACGAGCAGTACTTC
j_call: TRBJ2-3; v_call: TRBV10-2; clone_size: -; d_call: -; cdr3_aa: CASWDIVDTQYF; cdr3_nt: TGCGCCAGCTGGGACATTGTAGATACGCAGTATTTT